This TCR beta chain comes out of a study of T cell changes during pregnancy in multiple sclerosis. The data were produced by immunoSEQ multiplex PCR, yet TCRdb's version contains in-frame clones alone and is incomplete. The profile shows under 85,000 clones, roughly nine tenths of them singletons. This clone came up once. The germline V and J ends were trimmed by 0 bases and 0 bases, with 6 bases remaining between them. The CDR3 contains 14 residues. From germline, CDR1 is SGHNT and CDR2 YYREEE (reference sequence). This chain links TRBV5-4 with TRBJ1-2; D is unclear. This TCR came from a female donor in good health, enrolled as a control in a pregnancy study. The sample in question was CD4+ T cells from peripheral blood mononuclear cells, obtained in the third trimester of pregnancy. CDR3 loop: CASSLAGTNYGYTF. The DNA of the CDR3 is TGTGCCAGCAGCTTGGCGGGGACTAACTATGGCTACACCTTC.